This is a list of T cell receptor beta chains from one sample in a study of shared clonotypes between healthy human individuals. Sequencing was performed with immunoSEQ multiplex PCR; in TCRdb, only in-frame clones are kept and a portion is missing. The sample includes under 1,900,000 clones, about 98.5% of them seen just once. The sample was naive CD4+ T cells sorted from blood. Source of these receptors: a young man in good health. CDR3s leave out the opening cysteine and the closing phenylalanine or tryptophan. Each record gives: J gene, V gene, CDR3 protein.

J: TRBJ2-5; V: TRBV5-1; CDR3: ASSLGTLSETQY
J: TRBJ1-5; V: TRBV4-1; CDR3: ASSQGTAGWNQPQH
J: TRBJ2-2; V: TRBV7-2; CDR3: ASSLNRGRIGELF
J: TRBJ2-7; V: TRBV11-2; CDR3: ASSMTGIYSYEQY
J: TRBJ2-1; V: TRBV10-3; CDR3: AISESKTSYEQF
J: TRBJ2-7; V: TRBV19; CDR3: ASSGTGVGEQY
J: TRBJ2-7; V: TRBV18; CDR3: ASSPRSAEQY
J: TRBJ2-7; V: TRBV2; CDR3: ASTGLAGSYEQY
J: TRBJ2-7; V: TRBV9; CDR3: ASSVTSGSYEQY
J: TRBJ1-5; V: TRBV2; CDR3: ASRGQGNQPQH
J: TRBJ1-3; V: TRBV28; CDR3: ASSFTSSGNTIY
J: TRBJ2-3; V: TRBV5-1; CDR3: ASSLVSGGRTTDTQY
J: TRBJ2-1; V: TRBV9; CDR3: ASSVEPGINNEQF
J: TRBJ2-5; V: TRBV11-2; CDR3: ASSLLPGARQETQY
J: TRBJ2-2; V: TRBV5-8; CDR3: ASGLAGGPAGELF
J: TRBJ2-5; V: TRBV9; CDR3: ASSSTGGQLETQY
J: TRBJ2-5; V: TRBV11-3; CDR3: ASSLVLAGVRETQY
J: TRBJ2-7; V: TRBV19; CDR3: ASSRRQASFSEQY
J: TRBJ2-6; V: TRBV10-3; CDR3: AISGYLGPNYGANVLT
J: TRBJ2-5; V: TRBV7-8; CDR3: ASSPRRGDRQETQY
J: TRBJ1-5; V: TRBV5-5; CDR3: ASSLYQDVNQPQH
J: TRBJ1-4; V: TRBV28; CDR3: ASSFPAQGGEKLF
J: TRBJ1-2; V: TRBV19; CDR3: ASSTFWTGRDGYT
J: TRBJ2-2; V: TRBV5-1; CDR3: ASSSIASGTGELF
J: TRBJ1-2; V: TRBV28; CDR3: AGGDPRNGYT
J: TRBJ1-1; V: TRBV7-3; CDR3: ASSLRGGTEAF
J: TRBJ2-1; V: TRBV7-9; CDR3: ASSYQRVYNEQF
J: TRBJ2-7; V: TRBV6-6; CDR3: ASSHSARGLYEQY
J: TRBJ2-2; V: TRBV19; CDR3: ASRPTSGRPGTGELF
J: TRBJ1-3; V: TRBV7-2; CDR3: ASSLGRGSGNTIY
J: TRBJ1-1; V: TRBV5-6; CDR3: ASSFDTRNTEAF
J: TRBJ2-2; V: TRBV27; CDR3: ASRERQGPGELF
J: TRBJ2-7; V: TRBV6-5; CDR3: ASSYSGDGVIYEQY
J: TRBJ2-1; V: TRBV15; CDR3: ATSRGQGGYNEQF
J: TRBJ2-1; V: TRBV5-1; CDR3: ASSRPDTIENEQF
J: TRBJ1-4; V: TRBV7-9; CDR3: ASSWPGQDPNEKLF